Presented here are 27 T cell receptor beta chains from one specimen sequenced in a study of identical twins. From the 5' RACE reads, TCRdb called clonotypes with MiXCR, one entry per CDR3 protein. Here the sample spans 640,000 or so distinct CDR3 sequences, around 6% being singletons. Specimen: naive T cells sorted from blood. The receptors stem from a young man in good health.

This clonotype was counted many times. The chain links TRBV20-1 to TRBJ2-1; D gene ambiguous. This CDR3 has 15 amino acids. V lost 2 bases and J lost 1, with 12 bases in between. From germline, CDR1 is DFQATT and CDR2 SNEGSKA (reference sequence). This CDR3 reads CSARIEAASYNEQFF. The CDR3 DNA sequence: TGCAGTGCTAGAATCGAGGCGGCATCCTACAATGAGCAGTTCTTC.

The V gene is TRBV28, the J gene TRBJ1-2, with 9 bases matching TRBD1. J gave up 5 bases and V 3 bases, and 4 bases lay outside the gene matches. CDR3 size: 14 residues. The germline V gene has CDR1 MDHEN and CDR2 SYDVKM. CDR3 DNA: TGTGCCAGCAGTTTTAGGGACAGGGTTTATGGCTACACCTTC. Protein sequence: CASSFRDRVYGYTF.

The chain combines TRBV12-3 or TRBV12-4 with TRBJ1-2; no clear D gene. This CDR3 has 12 residues. V lost 3 bases and J lost 4, with 6 bases in between. CDR3 amino acids: CASSFRFYGYTF. In nucleotides, the CDR3 is TGTGCCAGCAGTTTCCGGTTCTATGGCTACACCTTC.

This clonotype was detected a few times. J is TRBJ2-1 and V is TRBV7-2; D possibly corresponds to TRBD2 (5 bases). The CDR3 totals 16 residues. V lost 1 base to trimming and J lost 10 bases, with 20 bases between them. The germline CDR1 and CDR2 sequences are SGHTA and FQGNSA. CDR3 protein: CASSLDAASSQREQFF. CDR3 DNA: TGTGCCAGCAGCTTAGATGCGGCTAGCAGTCAGAGGGAGCAGTTCTTC.

This clonotype was counted a few times. The CDR3 reads CASSPQGGEASTDTQYF. DNA of the CDR3: TGTGCCAGCAGCCCGCAGGGGGGGGAGGCTAGCACAGATACGCAGTATTTT. The rearrangement joins TRBV7-8 to TRBJ2-3; D assignment may be TRBD1 or TRBD2 (7 bases each). The V and J ends lost 5 bases and 0 bases respectively, with 18 bases between them. Germline V gene lookup returns CDR1 SGHVS and CDR2 FQNEAQ. This CDR3 spans 17 amino acids.

This clonotype turned up a few times. CDR3 loop: CSGRSAYGYTF. In nucleotides, the CDR3 is TGCAGCGGCCGGTCGGCCTATGGCTACACCTTC. This chain joins TRBV29-1 and TRBJ1-2; no reliable D call. The V gene lost 7 bases and the J gene lost 4 bases, with 10 bases spanning the gap. Per the germline V gene, CDR1 is SQVTM and CDR2 is ANQGSEA. The CDR3 covers 11 residues.

This clonotype has a count of ten or more. The V and J genes are TRBV9 and TRBJ2-5; the match to TRBD2 covers 8 bases. J was trimmed by 4 bases and V by 0 bases; bases with no gene match: 2. Looked up from germline, CDR1 is SGDLS and CDR2 is YYNGEE. There are 14 residues in the CDR3. The CDR3 DNA follows: TGTGCCAGCAGCGTAGGACTAGCGATAGAGACCCAGTACTTC. It translates to CASSVGLAIETQYF.

This clonotype was picked up many times. This chain joins TRBV12-3 or TRBV12-4 and TRBJ2-1; no definite D call. This CDR3 region has 13 residues. V gave up 4 bases and J gave up 0 bases, with 4 bases separating them. CDR3 residues: CASSYASYNEQFF. CDR3 coding DNA: TGTGCCAGCAGTTACGCCTCCTACAATGAGCAGTTCTTC.

J is TRBJ2-6 and V is TRBV11-1, with 7 bases matching TRBD1. The CDR3 is made up of 16 amino acids. Germline CDR1 is SGHAT and CDR2 is FQDESV (reference sequence). The V gene end was trimmed by 5 bases and the J gene end by 0 bases; junction bases not matched to a gene: 4. The CDR3 DNA sequence: TGTGCCAGCAGCAAGAGGGGGCTCTCTGGGGCCAACGTCCTGACTTTC. Amino acid sequence: CASSKRGLSGANVLTF.

This clonotype was seen only a few times. V usage is TRBV7-9 and J usage is TRBJ2-1; 11 positions agree with TRBD2. The CDR3 sequence is 16 residues long. Germline CDR1 SEHNR, CDR2 FQNEAQ (reference sequence). The V gene end was trimmed by 5 bases and the J gene end by 5 bases; junction bases not matched to a gene: 8. The CDR3 DNA reads TGTGCCAGCAGCCCCATACTAGCGGGAGAGCACAATGAGCAGTTCTTC. Residues: CASSPILAGEHNEQFF.

There are many counts of this clonotype. The CDR3 here is CAISRLAGEVEQYF. CDR3 coding DNA: TGTGCCATCAGTCGACTAGCGGGAGAAGTCGAGCAGTACTTC. This sequence joins TRBV10-3 and TRBJ2-7; TRBD2 aligns across 12 bases. V gave up 5 bases and J gave up 6 bases; unmatched junction bases: 5. The CDR3 runs 14 residues. CDR1 is ENHRY, CDR2 SYGVKD, per germline.

J is TRBJ1-1 and V is TRBV12-3 or TRBV12-4, with 9 bases identical to TRBD1. V shed 6 bases and J 6 bases; nucleotides not matched to a gene: 5. CDR3 size: 13 residues. CDR3 DNA: TGTGCCAGCAGCAAACAGGGGGCCCCTGAAGCTTTCTTT. This translates into CASSKQGAPEAFF.

The sample holds many counts of this clonotype. The CDR3 is CSARVAGEETQYF. The CDR3, as DNA: TGCAGTGCTAGAGTGGCAGGGGAGGAGACCCAGTACTTC. This sequence joins TRBV20-1 and TRBJ2-5; tentative D call: TRBD1 (6 bases). In germline, CDR1 is DFQATT, CDR2 SNEGSKA (reference sequence). CDR3 length: 13 amino acids. The V end lost 1 base, the J end lost 5 bases, and 11 bases lay between the germline ends.

This clonotype was observed at least ten times. The rearrangement joins TRBV5-1 to TRBJ1-2, with 9 positions matching TRBD1. Looked up from germline, CDR1 is SGHRS and CDR2 is YFSETQ. The V and J ends lost 4 bases and 8 bases, in that order; junction bases with no gene match: 9. CDR3 size: 14 residues. The CDR3 nucleotides are TGCGCCAGCAGCCCTCCGGGACAGGGTTCAGGCTACACCTTC. Its translation is CASSPPGQGSGYTF. Full variable domain (missing parts from reference TRBV5-1 and TRBJ1-2): KAGVTQTPRYLIKTRGQQVTLSCSPISGHRSVSWYQQTPGQGLQFLFEYFSETQRNKGNFPGRFSGRQFSNSRSEMNVSTLELGDSALYLCASSPPGQGSGYTFGSGTRLTVV.

The sample holds a few counts of this clonotype. V and J are TRBV24-1 and TRBJ2-1; 11 nucleotides align to TRBD1. Trimming removed 4 bases from V and 8 bases from J; junction bases left unmatched: 12. There are 17 residues in the CDR3. Germline V CDR1 and CDR2: KGHDR, SFDVKD. The CDR3 DNA reads TGTGCCACCAGTGACGATACGGGACAGGGGGTTTTCGATGAGCAGTTCTTC. Translation: CATSDDTGQGVFDEQFF.

This clonotype was seen many times. The chain recombines TRBV20-1 with TRBJ2-1; D might be TRBD2 (6 bases). Germline V gene data show CDR1 as DFQATT and CDR2 as SNEGSKA (reference sequence). The CDR3 has 14 amino acids. The V end lost 3 bases, the J end lost 9 bases, and 18 bases lay between the germline ends. CDR3 nucleotides: TGCAGTGCTAGTGAGGGACTGGCCTTTGGTGAGCAGTTCTTC. Protein product: CSASEGLAFGEQFF.

This clonotype was seen ten or more times. J is TRBJ1-1 and V is TRBV27; D not resolved. Trimming took 4 bases from V and 1 from J, leaving 7 bases between them. The CDR3 covers 13 residues. Germline lookup yields CDR1 MNHEY and CDR2 SMNVEV (reference sequence). The DNA of the CDR3 is TGTGCCAGCAGTTCGGGAGCGAACACTGAAGCTTTCTTT. Translated: CASSSGANTEAFF.

This clonotype was counted many times. The rearrangement joins TRBV24-1 to TRBJ1-5, with D perhaps TRBD1 (5 bases). CDR1 is KGHDR and CDR2 is SFDVKD in the germline V gene. The CDR3 spans 14 residues. V was shortened by 3 bases and J by 5 bases, with 10 bases between the two germline ends. As DNA, the CDR3 is TGTGCCACCAGTGATCTACAGGTTGATCAGCCCCAGCATTTT. It codes for CATSDLQVDQPQHF.

The chain has TRBV20-1 and TRBJ2-1; D gene ambiguous. With 3 bases removed from V and 0 bases from J, the gap between germline ends came to 12 bases. Germline CDR1 DFQATT, CDR2 SNEGSKA (reference sequence). The CDR3 is 15 residues long. CDR3 region: CSASSGLSSYNEQFF. The CDR3 DNA reads TGCAGTGCTAGTTCCGGATTAAGCTCCTACAATGAGCAGTTCTTC.

This rearrangement joins TRBV18 to TRBJ2-7; no reliable D call. The germline V and J ends were trimmed by 4 bases and 6 bases, with 10 bases remaining between them. The CDR3 contains 12 residues. Per germline, CDR1 KGHSH and CDR2 LQKENI. As DNA, the CDR3 is TGTGCCAGCTCACTTTCTTCGCCCGAGCAGTACTTC. It yields the protein CASSLSSPEQYF.

This clonotype has more than one count but fewer than ten. V usage is TRBV28 and J usage is TRBJ2-7, with 9 bases identical to TRBD1. Germline loops: CDR1 MDHEN, CDR2 SYDVKM. The J segment lost 7 bases and the V segment lost 7 bases, leaving 11 bases of the junction unmatched. The CDR3 is made up of 14 amino acids. CDR3: CASTLDRGHQEQYF. The CDR3 bases are TGTGCCAGCACCTTGGACAGGGGCCATCAAGAGCAGTACTTC.

This clonotype was observed a few times. This chain connects TRBV18 to TRBJ1-3; D is possibly TRBD1 (5 bases). Trimming stripped 3 bases from V and 6 bases from J, with 15 bases between. CDR1 and CDR2 from the germline V gene are KGHSH and LQKENI. This CDR3 has 15 amino acids. CDR3 in amino acids: CASSPGPGNVNTIYF. The CDR3 bases are TGTGCCAGCTCACCTGGACCAGGGAACGTAAACACCATATATTTT.

This clonotype was seen a handful of times. The chain combines TRBV28 with TRBJ2-7; 11 bases map to TRBD2. The germline CDR1 and CDR2 sequences are MDHEN and SYDVKM. The J segment lost 7 bases and the V segment lost 5 bases, leaving 10 bases of the junction unmatched. The CDR3 runs to 15 residues. This CDR3 is CASSRLAGTVAEQYV. DNA for the CDR3: TGTGCCAGCAGTCGACTAGCGGGGACGGTGGCGGAGCAGTACGTC.

At least ten counts were recorded for this clonotype. This rearrangement joins TRBV5-1 to TRBJ2-1, with D perhaps TRBD2 (6 bases). The V end lost 4 bases, the J end lost 8 bases, and 10 bases lay between the germline ends. There are 12 residues in the CDR3. Per germline, CDR1 SGHRS and CDR2 YFSETQ. The CDR3 DNA reads TGCGCCAGCAGCCGACTAGGCGATGAGCAGTTCTTC. It encodes CASSRLGDEQFF.

In this sample, this clonotype turned up many times. J is TRBJ2-5 and V is TRBV19, with TRBD2 matching 9 bases. This CDR3 region has 14 residues. Germline V gene lookup returns CDR1 LNHDA and CDR2 SQIVND (reference sequence). The trim removed 7 bases at V and 4 bases at J, leaving 7 bases unmatched. The CDR3 region has the DNA TGTGCCAGTAAAGCGGGGGGCTTAGGAGAGACCCAGTACTTC. It codes for CASKAGGLGETQYF.

This clonotype was detected ten times or more. This chain links TRBV29-1 with TRBJ1-1; weak D call: TRBD1 (5 bases). V shed 5 bases and J shed 3 bases, with 10 bases lying between them. The CDR3 loop spans 12 amino acids. Germline assignment: CDR1 SQVTM and CDR2 ANQGSEA. The CDR3 DNA follows: TGCAGCGTTTTCGGGACCTACACTGAAGCTTTCTTT. It codes for CSVFGTYTEAFF.

The rearrangement links TRBV20-1 to TRBJ2-1, with 10 bases lining up with TRBD2. The CDR3 is made up of 16 amino acids. The trim removed 3 bases at V and 3 bases at J, leaving 8 bases unmatched. Per germline, CDR1 DFQATT and CDR2 SNEGSKA (reference sequence). Written as DNA, the CDR3 is TGCAGTGCTAGTGAAGGACTAGCGGTTTTCTACAATGAGCAGTTCTTC. Its translation: CSASEGLAVFYNEQFF.